This section outlines one T cell receptor (beta chain) sequence together with its context. The sample belongs to a study of T cell responses to AZD1222 COVID-19 vaccine. Libraries were prepared by immunoSEQ multiplex PCR; TCRdb keeps only in-frame clonotypes and omits some of them. The data show roughly 49,000 clones, 65% to 80% seen once. The CDR3 extends over 14 amino acids. The V gene lost 2 bases and the J gene lost 1 base, with 9 bases spanning the gap. The V gene's germline CDR1 is SGHRS and CDR2 YFSETQ. Material: peripheral blood, obtained on day 0 of MenACWY control vaccination. The receptor was isolated from an adult in good health. The chain is built from TRBV5-1 and TRBJ2-5; D remains unclear. CDR3 sequence: CASSFQNLQETQYF. In nucleotides, the CDR3 is TGCGCCAGCAGCTTTCAAAACCTCCAAGAGACCCAGTACTTC.